This T cell receptor beta chain was identified in a study of blood T cells in healthy people across ages. With a J-beta primer mix and a sample-barcoded 5' primer, a second PCR ran roughly 7 to 11 cycles. Per-sample output comprised a minimum of 2.5 million paired-end reads containing CDR3. TCRdb redid the calling of the 5' RACE reads with MiXCR, one entry per CDR3 protein. The data show about 1.4 million distinct CDR3 sequences, with 59% seen just once and over 5% held by the top ten. Trimming stripped 6 bases from V and 7 bases from J, with 19 bases between. CDR3 length: 13 residues. Germline V lookup: CDR1 SQVTM, CDR2 ANQGSEA. Researchers isolated at least 7 million PBMCs per sample. This clonotype was seen a few times.

The sequence came from a man aged 18 to 29 in good health. The sample taken for sequencing was blood. The chain recombines TRBV29-1 with TRBJ2-7; D gene unclear. In nucleotides, the CDR3 is TGCAGCGTATCGTCACCTGGTTCGGGTGAGCAGTACTTC. Translating gives CSVSSPGSGEQYF.